Detailed here is one TCR beta chain. Its target is unknown. This specimen comes from a study of T cells and Merkel cell carcinoma outcomes. Trimming cost V 0 bases and J 4 bases, with 12 bases left between them. Germline loops: CDR1 MGHRA, CDR2 YSYEKL. The CDR3 has 15 residues. Notes on the study in general: Merkel cell carcinoma outcomes were reportedly predicted by repertoire and T-cell density.

Only in-frame clones appear in the TCRdb table, and some are missing; sequencing was by immunoSEQ multiplex PCR. The sample holds 5,500 to 7,500 clones, around 91% seen once. This TCR was recovered from a human donor with Merkel cell carcinoma. The chain uses TRBV4-1 and TRBJ1-2, with a weak D call TRBD1 (5 bases). Sequenced material: tumor tissue from Merkel cell carcinoma. The CDR3 is CASSQEVQGAYGYTF. The CDR3 DNA reads as TGCGCCAGCAGCCAAGAAGTGCAGGGTGCCTATGGCTACACCTTC.